This TCR beta chain was documented in a study of CD8+CD57+ T cells in acquired aplastic anemia. Background on the study: Yields of DNA that came from sorted CD4+ and CD8+ cells averaged about 3.4 ug.

This clonotype was counted many times. Antigen unknown. The TCR beta profiling, which covered VDJ combination and CDR3 sequence, was carried out using genomic DNA as the template. TCRdb analysed the reads with MiXCR anew, one entry per CDR3 protein. The profile shows around 250,000 distinct CDR3 sequences, approximately 55% of them singletons. Study-level results: Approximately 29 was the count of CD8+ CDR3 sequences that patients shared with controls.

V shed 1 base and J shed 5 bases, with 11 bases lying between them. The CDR3 spans 14 residues. The material sequenced was sorted CD4+, CD8+, or CD8+CD57+ T cells (not recorded which) from PBMCs. The clonotype originates from a human donor with severe aplastic anemia or a healthy control (not recorded which). This chain links TRBV12-3 or TRBV12-4 with TRBJ1-1, with D maybe TRBD1 (5 bases). For the CDR3, the DNA is TGTGCCAGCAGTTTAGGCAGGGTGGGGACTGAAGCTTTCTTT. The encoded protein is CASSLGRVGTEAFF.